These 21 T cell receptor beta chains were sequenced from one sample in a study of blood T cell repertoires in COVID-19. Method: immunoSEQ multiplex PCR; TCRdb's copy keeps in-frame clones and lacks some. The sample lists some 78,000 clones, around nine tenths occurring once. The sample comprised peripheral blood. The source of these receptors is a man aged 50-59 years with active or convalescent COVID-19.

The J gene is TRBJ1-2, the V gene TRBV18, with 7 nucleotides matching TRBD1. The CDR3 is 14 amino acids. With 3 bases clipped from V and 2 bases from J, the junction kept 3 bases outside the gene matches. Germline CDR1 and CDR2: KGHSH and LQKENI. In DNA, the CDR3 is TGTGCCAGCTCACCCATGGGACAGAACTATGGCTACACCTTC. This sequence encodes CASSPMGQNYGYTF.

This chain connects TRBV5-1 to TRBJ1-2, with 12 bases lining up with TRBD1. J lost 3 bases, V lost 3 bases, and 6 bases had no gene match. The CDR3 covers 16 residues. Germline lookup yields CDR1 SGHRS and CDR2 YFSETQ. CDR3 sequence: CASSSSGTGGDYGYTF. For the CDR3, the DNA is TGCGCCAGCAGCTCGTCCGGGACAGGGGGCGACTATGGCTACACCTTC.

This clone came up once. This chain joins TRBV3-1 (or the pseudogene TRBV3-2) and TRBJ2-5; no clear D. CDR3 length: 14 amino acids. Germline V CDR1 and CDR2: LGHDT, YNNKEL (reference sequence). V lost 4 bases and J 3 bases, leaving 12 bases between the germline ends. This CDR3 reads CASSRGRSEETQYF. In nucleotides, the CDR3 is TGTGCCAGCAGCCGCGGTAGAAGCGAAGAGACCCAGTACTTC.

The chain combines TRBV11-2 with TRBJ1-1; a weak D match, TRBD1 (6 bases). This CDR3 region has 14 residues. From germline, CDR1 is SGHAT and CDR2 FQNNGV. Trimming shortened V by 5 bases and J by 3 bases, and 13 bases separated the two germline ends. The CDR3, as DNA: TGTGCCAGCAGCCCCCACAGGGACGACACTGAAGCTTTCTTT. Amino acids: CASSPHRDDTEAFF.

J is TRBJ2-3 and V is TRBV6-5; TRBD2 matches at 7 bases. Germline-derived CDR1 and CDR2 are MNHEY and SVGAGI. After removal of 7 bases from V and 2 bases from J, the junction contained 6 bases not matched to a gene. This CDR3 contains 14 residues. The CDR3 region is CASNMGGNTDTQYF. The CDR3, as DNA: TGTGCCAGCAATATGGGGGGGAACACAGATACGCAGTATTTT.

The chain recombines TRBV30 with TRBJ2-5; weak D call: TRBD1 (5 bases). Germline lookup yields CDR1 GTSNPN and CDR2 SVGIG (reference sequence). V was shortened by 5 bases and J by 7 bases, with 14 bases between the two germline ends. The CDR3 is 12 residues long. Here the CDR3 reads CAWQVGAGTQYF. In DNA form, the CDR3 reads TGTGCCTGGCAAGTTGGGGCAGGGACCCAGTACTTC.

The genes are TRBV28 and TRBJ1-2; TRBD1 aligns across 10 bases. The CDR3 loop spans 15 amino acids. Germline V gives CDR1 MDHEN, CDR2 SYDVKM. Losses at the gene ends were 3 bases for V and 5 bases for J; bases not matched to a gene: 6. CDR3 DNA sequence: TGTGCCAGCAGTTTCTCGACAGGGGGCGAGTATGGCTACACCTTC. Translation: CASSFSTGGEYGYTF.

The genes are TRBV5-5 and TRBJ1-4; 10 bases match TRBD1. The CDR3 totals 17 residues. Losses at the gene ends were 2 bases for V and 2 bases for J; bases not matched to a gene: 6. Germline-derived CDR1 and CDR2 are SGHKS and YYEKEE (reference sequence). The CDR3 spells CASSFRDRGVTNEKLFF. The CDR3 DNA follows: TGTGCCAGCAGCTTCCGGGACAGGGGAGTCACTAATGAAAAACTGTTTTTT.

This rearrangement joins TRBV3-1 (or the pseudogene TRBV3-2) to TRBJ2-1; D might be TRBD2 (5 bases). CDR1 and CDR2 from the germline V gene are LGHDT and YNNKEL (reference sequence). This CDR3 spans 14 amino acids. Deletions cut 3 bases from V and 0 bases from J, with 6 bases between. The CDR3 DNA is TGTGCCAGCAGCCAGGGGAGCTCCTACAATGAGCAGTTCTTC. Translation: CASSQGSSYNEQFF.

The chain carries TRBV28 and TRBJ1-5; a weak D match, TRBD1 (6 bases). The CDR3 runs 14 residues. V lost 6 bases to trimming and J lost 4 bases, with 13 bases between them. CDR1 MDHEN and CDR2 SYDVKM come from the germline V gene. The CDR3: CASSEGVGNQPQHF. The CDR3 nucleotides are TGTGCCAGCAGCGAGGGGGTAGGAAATCAGCCCCAGCATTTT. Filled out from reference TRBV28 and TRBJ1-5, the complete variable domain reads DVKVTQSSRYLVKRTGEKVFLECVQDMDHENMFWYRQDPGLGLRLIYFSYDVKMKEKGDIPEGYSVSREKKERFSLILESASTNQTSMYLCASSEGVGNQPQHFGDGTRLSIL.

The chain has TRBV9 and TRBJ1-5; no clear D gene. From germline, CDR1 is SGDLS and CDR2 YYNGEE. The length of the CDR3 is 15 residues. Trimming removed 1 base at V and 2 bases at J, with 10 bases between. CDR3 nucleotides: TGTGCCAGCAGCGTAACTGCGGAGGGCAATCAGCCCCAGCATTTT. Encoded protein: CASSVTAEGNQPQHF.

This clone was detected once. V is TRBV5-1 and J is TRBJ1-1, with 8 bases matching TRBD1. Germline assignment: CDR1 SGHRS and CDR2 YFSETQ. CDR3 length: 15 residues. Trimming at V came to 1 base and at J to 5 bases, leaving 7 bases not matched to a gene. In nucleotides, the CDR3 is TGCGCCAGCAGCTTGATGCTCACAGGGGGGACTGAAGCTTTCTTT. This gives the protein CASSLMLTGGTEAFF.

This rearrangement joins TRBV4-1 to TRBJ2-3; 10 positions agree with TRBD2. From germline, CDR1 is MGHRA and CDR2 YSYEKL. The CDR3 sequence is 17 residues long. The V and J ends lost 4 bases and 2 bases, in that order; junction bases with no gene match: 9. In nucleotides, the CDR3 is TGCGCCAGCAGCCTTTCCCTAGCGGGGGCCTACACAGATACGCAGTATTTT. Translating gives CASSLSLAGAYTDTQYF.

The chain employs TRBV9 and TRBJ1-2; tentatively, D is TRBD1 (6 bases). Germline CDR1 is SGDLS and CDR2 is YYNGEE. The V and J ends lost 0 bases and 5 bases respectively, with 17 bases between them. This CDR3 comprises 16 residues. The CDR3 DNA follows: TGTGCCAGCAGCGTAGGGGACACCGCATTAGGATATGGCTACACCTTC. It codes for CASSVGDTALGYGYTF.

The V and J genes are TRBV5-4 and TRBJ2-5; D is uncertain. The CDR3 covers 14 residues. Germline V gene sequence: CDR1 SGHNT, CDR2 YYREEE (reference sequence). V was pared by 4 bases and J by 5 bases, with 15 bases between. In nucleotides, the CDR3 is TGTGCCAGCAGCGCAGACCCCCTCGGGGAGACCCAGTACTTC. Translation gives CASSADPLGETQYF.

This chain links TRBV10-2 with TRBJ1-1; D not resolved. The CDR3 contains 13 residues. The V end lost 7 bases, the J end lost 3 bases, and 12 bases lay between the germline ends. CDR1 is WSHSY and CDR2 is SAAADI in the germline V gene. CDR3 in DNA: TGCGCCAGCACGGAGGTGGTGTACACTGAAGCTTTCTTT. It is translated as CASTEVVYTEAFF.

The sample holds one count of this clone. The V gene is TRBV18, the J gene TRBJ2-2; D might be TRBD1 (6 bases). V lost 1 base and J lost 5, with 11 bases in between. CDR1 is KGHSH, CDR2 LQKENI, per germline. The CDR3 is 15 amino acids. CDR3 sequence reads: CASSPQGVETGELFF. For the CDR3, the DNA is TGTGCCAGCTCACCACAGGGGGTCGAGACCGGGGAGCTGTTTTTT.

V and J are TRBV7-2 and TRBJ1-3, with D possibly TRBD1 on 6 matching bases. The V and J ends lost 4 bases and 0 bases respectively, with 13 bases between them. The CDR3 runs to 16 residues. Looked up from germline, CDR1 is SGHTA and CDR2 is FQGNSA. The CDR3 sequence is CASSWPGTSSGNTIYF. The CDR3, as DNA: TGTGCCAGCAGCTGGCCCGGGACAAGCTCTGGAAACACCATATATTTT.

V usage is TRBV13 and J usage is TRBJ2-7, with 15 bases that match TRBD2. The CDR3 extends over 18 amino acids. The ends lost 1 base at V and 0 bases at J; junction bases unmatched: 4. Per the germline V gene, CDR1 is PRHDT and CDR2 is FYEKMQ (reference sequence). The CDR3 DNA sequence: TGTGCCAGCAGCTTAGAGGGACTAGCGGGGGGAAACTCCTACGAGCAGTACTTC. Amino acids: CASSLEGLAGGNSYEQYF.

The rearrangement links TRBV6-1 to TRBJ2-2, with D hard to call. The CDR3 sequence is 13 residues long. Per the germline V gene, CDR1 is MNHNS and CDR2 is SASEGT. Trimming pared 2 bases from V and 3 bases from J, leaving 4 bases between. DNA for the CDR3: TGTGCCAGCAGTGAAACAGACACCGGGGAGCTGTTTTTT. It translates to CASSETDTGELFF.

The chain recombines TRBV28 with TRBJ1-2; 7 bases agree with TRBD1. From germline, CDR1 is MDHEN and CDR2 SYDVKM. CDR3 length: 12 residues. V dropped 7 bases and J dropped 5; count of bases not matched to a gene: 4. As DNA, the CDR3 is TGTGCCAGCACCTGGGGACAGTATGGCTACACCTTC. Translated, it gives CASTWGQYGYTF.